These 11 T cell receptor beta chains came from one sample sequenced in a study of beta chain features in type 1 diabetes. Of the isolated RNA, all was reverse transcribed, and so the sequenced material was expressed TCRB transcripts. Assay used: immunoSEQ multiplex PCR; TCRdb lists only in-frame clones, some missing. The sample holds 500,000 to 800,000 clones; roughly 12% are singletons and the top ten take 0.09% to 0.15%. Their target antigens are unknown. Study results and limitations: In all four CD4+ subsets, TCRB CDR3 length was significantly, moderately reduced in type 1 diabetes.

Sequencing was performed on naive CD4+ T cells from blood. The receptors come from a man aged 30 to 45 with type 1 diabetes.

In this sample, this clone turned up a few times. Other DNA sequences in the same sample also yield this CDR3. The V gene is TRBV20-1, the J gene TRBJ1-1; D is possibly TRBD1 (5 bases). The CDR3 length is 11 residues. Germline assignment: CDR1 DFQATT and CDR2 SNEGSKA (reference sequence). V was clipped by 5 bases and J by 1 base, with 5 bases between them. CDR3 protein: CSAGQNTEAFF. CDR3 sequence (DNA): TGCAGTGCTGGACAGAACACTGAAGCTTTCTTT.

This clone was found a few times. The gene calls are TRBV18 and TRBJ2-1, with a possible D match to TRBD2 (5 bases). The germline V gene encodes CDR1 KGHSH and CDR2 LQKENI. The CDR3 covers 15 residues. The V and J ends lost 2 bases and 3 bases respectively, with 11 bases between them. CDR3 sequence: CASSPNQEDYNEQFF. CDR3 coding DNA: TGTGCCAGCTCACCAAACCAGGAGGACTACAATGAGCAGTTCTTC.

To note about this clone: Other DNA sequences of this sample code for an identical CDR3. The chain's CDR3 is CASSLGLAGETQYF. CDR3 DNA sequence: TGCGCCAGCAGCTTGGGACTAGCGGGGGAGACCCAGTACTTC. The chain joins TRBV5-1 to TRBJ2-5; 11 bases are shared with TRBD2. The CDR3 is 14 residues long. CDR1 is SGHRS, CDR2 YFSETQ, per germline. The trim removed 0 bases at V and 5 bases at J, leaving 0 bases unmatched.

The chain joins TRBV6-6 to TRBJ1-6; D remains ambiguous. This CDR3 is 13 amino acids long. In germline, CDR1 is MNHNY, CDR2 SVGAGI (reference sequence). Trimming pared 7 bases from V and 14 bases from J, leaving 18 bases between. CDR3 coding DNA: TGTGCCAGCAACCGGACCCCTGGGGTCTCCCTCCACTTT. This sequence encodes CASNRTPGVSLHF.

This chain uses TRBV5-1 with TRBJ1-6; D unclear. This CDR3 spans 15 amino acids. The V and J ends lost 0 bases and 9 bases respectively, with 13 bases between them. The V gene's germline CDR1 is SGHRS and CDR2 YFSETQ. CDR3 region: CASSLGTFPGSPLHF. CDR3 nucleotides: TGCGCCAGCAGCTTGGGGACGTTCCCCGGTTCACCCCTCCACTTT.

The chain uses TRBV19 and TRBJ2-5; no reliable D call. The CDR3 is 14 amino acids. Trimming left V 3 bases short and J 7 bases short, with 15 bases between. In germline, CDR1 is LNHDA, CDR2 SQIVND (reference sequence). The CDR3 DNA is TGTGCCAGTAGTATCGACCCGCGACCTGGGACCCAGTACTTC. It translates to CASSIDPRPGTQYF.

This clone has only a few counts. The rearrangement uses TRBV25-1 and TRBJ2-2; 7 nucleotides match TRBD1. This CDR3 is 15 amino acids long. Germline V lookup: CDR1 MGHDK, CDR2 SYGVNS. The junction had 5 bases not matched to a gene; V was cut back by 2 bases and J by 5 bases. CDR3 nucleotide sequence: TGTGCCAGCAGTGAAGGGACAGTTTCGACCGGGGAGCTGTTTTTT. It yields the protein CASSEGTVSTGELFF.

This clone was recorded a few times. The CDR3 coding sequence is TGTGCCAGCAGACACGCTAGCGGATTCGGGGAGTTCTTC. Its translation: CASRHASGFGEFF. The gene calls are TRBV25-1 and TRBJ2-1, with TRBD2 matching over 7 bases. With V trimmed by 6 bases and J by 14 bases, 13 bases remained unmatched. Germline assignment: CDR1 MGHDK and CDR2 SYGVNS. This CDR3 comprises 13 residues. The variable domain in full, with the rest retrieved from reference TRBV25-1 and TRBJ2-1, is EADIYQTPRYLVIGTGKKITLECSQTMGHDKMYWYQQDPGMELHLIHYSYGVNSTEKGDLSSESTVSRIRTEHFPLTLESARPSHTSQYLCASRHASGFGEFFGPGTRLTVL.

This rearrangement joins TRBV11-1 to TRBJ2-3; 7 bases match TRBD1. V dropped 6 bases and J dropped 7; count of bases not matched to a gene: 4. The V gene's germline CDR1 is SGHAT and CDR2 FQDESV (reference sequence). The CDR3 has 12 residues. The CDR3 loop is CASSPDRNTQYF. CDR3 in DNA: TGTGCCAGCAGTCCGGACAGGAATACGCAGTATTTT.

This clone occurred a few times. V and J are TRBV4-2 and TRBJ2-6, with a tentative D call TRBD2 (5 bases). The CDR3 contains 17 residues. Germline CDR1 LGHNA, CDR2 YNFKEQ. Trimming left V 4 bases short and J 0 bases short, with 13 bases between. CDR3 region: CASSPDWISSGANVLTF. The DNA for the CDR3 is TGTGCCAGCAGCCCGGACTGGATCTCCTCTGGGGCCAACGTCCTGACTTTC.

This clone was counted only a few times. The chain recombines TRBV18 with TRBJ1-1; tentative D call: TRBD1 (5 bases). The CDR3 totals 13 residues. Trimming cost V 2 bases and J 4 bases, with 8 bases left between them. The V gene's germline CDR1 is KGHSH and CDR2 LQKENI. The CDR3 protein is CASSPSDSTEAFF. Here the CDR3 DNA reads TGTGCCAGCTCACCAAGTGACAGCACTGAAGCTTTCTTT.